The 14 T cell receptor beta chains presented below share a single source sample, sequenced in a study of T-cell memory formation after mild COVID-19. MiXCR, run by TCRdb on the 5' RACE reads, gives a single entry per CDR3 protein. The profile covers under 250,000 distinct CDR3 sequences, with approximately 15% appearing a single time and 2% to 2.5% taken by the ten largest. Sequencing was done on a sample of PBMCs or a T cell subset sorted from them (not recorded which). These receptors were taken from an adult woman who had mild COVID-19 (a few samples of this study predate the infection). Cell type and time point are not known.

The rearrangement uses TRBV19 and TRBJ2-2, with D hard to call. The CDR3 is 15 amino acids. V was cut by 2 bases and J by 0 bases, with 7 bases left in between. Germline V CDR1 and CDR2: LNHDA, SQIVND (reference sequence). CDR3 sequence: CASSIPGSNTGELFF. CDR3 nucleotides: TGTGCCAGTAGTATACCGGGCTCGAACACCGGGGAGCTGTTTTTT.

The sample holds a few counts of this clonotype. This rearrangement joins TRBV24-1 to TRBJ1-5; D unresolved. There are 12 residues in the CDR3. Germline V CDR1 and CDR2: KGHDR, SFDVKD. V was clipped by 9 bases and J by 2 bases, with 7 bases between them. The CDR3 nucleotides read TGTGCCACCGGGATCGGCAATCAGCCCCAGCATTTT. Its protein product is CATGIGNQPQHF.

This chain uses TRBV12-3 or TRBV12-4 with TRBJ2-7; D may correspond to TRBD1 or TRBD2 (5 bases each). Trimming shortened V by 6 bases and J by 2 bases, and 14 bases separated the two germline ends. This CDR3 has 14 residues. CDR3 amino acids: CASRPGTVAYEQYF. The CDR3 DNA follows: TGTGCCAGCAGGCCCGGGACGGTGGCCTACGAGCAGTACTTC.

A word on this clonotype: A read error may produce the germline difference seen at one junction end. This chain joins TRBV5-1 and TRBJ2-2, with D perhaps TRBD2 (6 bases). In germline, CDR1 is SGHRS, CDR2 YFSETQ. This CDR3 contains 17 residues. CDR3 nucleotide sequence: TGCGCCAGCAGCTTGGGCCTCCGCGGGGCGGACACCGGGGAGCAGTTTTTT. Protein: CASSLGLRGADTGEQFF.

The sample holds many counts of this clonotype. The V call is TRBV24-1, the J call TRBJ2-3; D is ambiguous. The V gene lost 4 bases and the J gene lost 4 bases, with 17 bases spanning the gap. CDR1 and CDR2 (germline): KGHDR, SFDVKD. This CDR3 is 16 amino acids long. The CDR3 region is CATSDPGPANSDTQYF. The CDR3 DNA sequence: TGTGCCACCAGTGACCCCGGGCCCGCAAACTCAGATACGCAGTATTTT.

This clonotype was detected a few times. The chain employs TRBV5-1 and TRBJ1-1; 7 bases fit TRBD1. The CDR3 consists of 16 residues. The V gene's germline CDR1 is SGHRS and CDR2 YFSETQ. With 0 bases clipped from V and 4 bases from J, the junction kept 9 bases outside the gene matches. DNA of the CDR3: TGCGCCAGCAGCTTGGCGGCGGGATCAGGGGGCACTGAAGCTTTCTTT. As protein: CASSLAAGSGGTEAFF. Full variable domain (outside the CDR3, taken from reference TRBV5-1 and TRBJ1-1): KAGVTQTPRYLIKTRGQQVTLSCSPISGHRSVSWYQQTPGQGLQFLFEYFSETQRNKGNFPGRFSGRQFSNSRSEMNVSTLELGDSALYLCASSLAAGSGGTEAFFGQGTRLTVV.

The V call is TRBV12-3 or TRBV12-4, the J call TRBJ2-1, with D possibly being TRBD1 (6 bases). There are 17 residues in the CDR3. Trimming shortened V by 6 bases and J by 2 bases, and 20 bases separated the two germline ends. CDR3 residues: CASRRRTGPRAYNEQFF. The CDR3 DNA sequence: TGTGCCAGCAGGAGACGTACAGGGCCCCGGGCCTACAATGAGCAGTTCTTC.

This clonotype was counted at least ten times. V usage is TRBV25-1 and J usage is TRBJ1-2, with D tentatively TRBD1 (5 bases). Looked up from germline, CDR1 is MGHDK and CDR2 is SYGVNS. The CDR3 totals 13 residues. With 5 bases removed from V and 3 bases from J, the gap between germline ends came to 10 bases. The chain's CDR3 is CASSFGGDYGYTF. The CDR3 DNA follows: TGTGCCAGCAGTTTCGGGGGTGACTATGGCTACACCTTC.

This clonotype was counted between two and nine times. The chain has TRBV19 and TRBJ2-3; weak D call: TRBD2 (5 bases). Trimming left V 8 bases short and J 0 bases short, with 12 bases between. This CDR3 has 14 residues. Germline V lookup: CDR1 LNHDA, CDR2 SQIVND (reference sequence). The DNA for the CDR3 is TGTGCCAGTCGAGGACTTCGGAGCACAGATACGCAGTATTTT. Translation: CASRGLRSTDTQYF.

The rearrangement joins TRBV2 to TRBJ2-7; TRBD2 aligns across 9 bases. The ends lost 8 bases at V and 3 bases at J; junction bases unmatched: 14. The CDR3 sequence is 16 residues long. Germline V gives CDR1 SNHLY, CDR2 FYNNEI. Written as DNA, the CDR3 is TGTGCCAGCGAAGGAGCGGGGGGCCGGTTCATCTACGAGCAGTACTTC. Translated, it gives CASEGAGGRFIYEQYF. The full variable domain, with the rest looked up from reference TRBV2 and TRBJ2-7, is EPEVTQTPSHQVTQMGQEVILRCVPISNHLYFYWYRQILGQKVEFLVSFYNNEISEKSEIFDDQFSVERPDGSNFTLKIRSTKLEDSAMYFCASEGAGGRFIYEQYFGPGTRLTVT.

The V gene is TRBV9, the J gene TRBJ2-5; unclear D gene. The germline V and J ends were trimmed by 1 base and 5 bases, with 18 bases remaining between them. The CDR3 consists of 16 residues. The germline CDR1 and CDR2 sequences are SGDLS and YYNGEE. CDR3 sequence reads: CASSVMGWSSSETQYF. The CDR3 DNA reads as TGTGCCAGCAGCGTAATGGGGTGGTCATCCAGTGAGACCCAGTACTTC.

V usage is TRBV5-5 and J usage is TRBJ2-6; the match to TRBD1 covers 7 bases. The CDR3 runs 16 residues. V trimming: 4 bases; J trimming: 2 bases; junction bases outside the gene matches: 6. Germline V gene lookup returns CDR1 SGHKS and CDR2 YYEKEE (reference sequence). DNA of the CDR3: TGTGCCAGCAGCAAATATGGGACAGCTGGGGCCAACGTCCTGACTTTC. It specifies CASSKYGTAGANVLTF.

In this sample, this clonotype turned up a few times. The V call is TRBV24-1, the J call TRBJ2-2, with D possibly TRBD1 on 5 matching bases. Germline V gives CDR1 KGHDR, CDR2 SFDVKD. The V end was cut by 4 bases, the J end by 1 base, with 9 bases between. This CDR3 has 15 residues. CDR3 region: CATSEPGQNTGELFF. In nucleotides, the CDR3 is TGTGCCACCAGTGAGCCCGGACAGAACACCGGGGAGCTGTTTTTT.

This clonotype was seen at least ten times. CDR3 coding DNA: TGTGCCAGCAGTTTAATCTTCACAGATACGCAGTATTTT. This gives the protein CASSLIFTDTQYF. The chain is built from TRBV12-3 or TRBV12-4 and TRBJ2-3; D is unresolved. V shed 2 bases and J shed 2 bases, with 5 bases lying between them. This CDR3 region has 13 residues.